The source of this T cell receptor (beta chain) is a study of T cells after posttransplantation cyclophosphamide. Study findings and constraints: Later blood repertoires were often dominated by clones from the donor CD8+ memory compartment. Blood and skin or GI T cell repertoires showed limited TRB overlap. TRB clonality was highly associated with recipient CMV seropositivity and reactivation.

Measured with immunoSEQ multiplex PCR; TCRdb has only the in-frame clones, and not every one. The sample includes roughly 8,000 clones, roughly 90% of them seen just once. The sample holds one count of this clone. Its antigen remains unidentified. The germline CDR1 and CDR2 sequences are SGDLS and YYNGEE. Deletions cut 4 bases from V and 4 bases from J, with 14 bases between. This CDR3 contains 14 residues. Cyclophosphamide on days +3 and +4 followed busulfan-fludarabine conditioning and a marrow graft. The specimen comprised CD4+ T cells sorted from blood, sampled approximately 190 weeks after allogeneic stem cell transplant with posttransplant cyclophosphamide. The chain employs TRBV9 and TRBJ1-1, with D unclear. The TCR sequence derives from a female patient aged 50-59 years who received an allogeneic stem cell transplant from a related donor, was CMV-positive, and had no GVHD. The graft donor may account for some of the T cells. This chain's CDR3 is CASSPQVSGTEAFF. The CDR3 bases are TGTGCCAGCAGCCCGCAGGTTTCAGGCACTGAAGCTTTCTTT.